Below, 29 T cell receptor beta chains from the same sample are listed, as sequenced in a study of T-cell reconstitution after alpha-beta-depleted transplantation in children (dated by TCRdb to about 2016). The library was built by means of PCR. The instrument given in TCRdb is Illumina HiSeq 2500. TCR libraries were prepared with molecular barcoding, using unique molecular identifiers to normalize TCRbeta repertoire quantification. TCRdb passed the public sequencing reads through fastp at Q25 and MiXCR, retaining productive beta sequences. Entries that share a CDR3 protein sequence are merged under the most common genes and DNA. The sample yields 200,000 to 250,000 distinct CDR3 sequences; approximately 12% were counted once. The ten biggest clones cover 2% to 3% of the sample. This sample comprised PBMCs from the stem cell graft donor, obtained from the stem cell graft. These receptors were collected from a human donor who donated a stem cell graft to a child with acute lymphoblastic leukemia.

The chain recombines TRBV4-3 with TRBJ1-2, with 7 nucleotides matching TRBD1. V lost 0 bases to trimming and J lost 6 bases; unmatched junction nucleotides: 7. CDR1 and CDR2 from the germline V gene are LGHNA and YSLEER. CDR3 length: 15 residues. The CDR3 loop is CASSQETQGINGYTF. CDR3 coding DNA: TGCGCCAGCAGCCAAGAGACACAGGGGATAAATGGCTACACCTTC.

This clonotype occurred many times. The V call is TRBV14, the J call TRBJ2-3; unclear D gene. Germline-derived CDR1 and CDR2 are SGHDN and FVKESK. With 1 base removed from V and 7 bases from J, the gap between germline ends came to 6 bases. The CDR3 is made up of 12 amino acids. CDR3 residues: CASSQAGHTQYF. CDR3 nucleotides: TGTGCCAGCAGCCAAGCCGGACATACGCAGTATTTT.

This clonotype has only a few counts. V gene TRBV20-1 combines with J gene TRBJ2-3, with 11 nucleotides matching TRBD2. The V gene end was trimmed by 5 bases and the J gene end by 0 bases; junction bases not matched to a gene: 4. Germline V gene lookup returns CDR1 DFQATT and CDR2 SNEGSKA (reference sequence). The CDR3 length is 15 residues. The CDR3 sequence: CSAWTSGFSTDTQYF. For the CDR3, the DNA is TGCAGTGCTTGGACTAGCGGGTTTAGCACAGATACGCAGTATTTT.

This clonotype was found many times. CDR3 nucleotides: TGTGCCAGCAGCCAAGGCGTGGGACGGCCCTACGAAAAACTGTTTTTT. Its translation: CASSQGVGRPYEKLFF. The V call is TRBV7-6, the J call TRBJ1-4, with D maybe TRBD1 (5 bases). V was cut by 5 bases and J by 8 bases, with 21 bases left in between. This CDR3 is built from 16 residues. In germline, CDR1 is SGHVS, CDR2 FNYEAQ.

This clonotype has a count of ten or more. The gene calls are TRBV10-3 and TRBJ2-5; D gene unclear. The V gene's germline CDR1 is ENHRY and CDR2 SYGVKD. CDR3 length: 13 amino acids. Between the trimmed V and J ends, which lost 10 bases and 4 bases, there was a span of 16 bases. The CDR3 here is CATTGVAGETQYF. Here the CDR3 DNA reads TGTGCCACCACCGGTGTAGCAGGAGAGACCCAGTACTTC.

At least ten counts were recorded for this clonotype. The genes are TRBV12-3 or TRBV12-4 and TRBJ2-7, with 7 positions matching TRBD2. The CDR3 is 15 amino acids. The trim removed 10 bases at V and 5 bases at J, leaving 17 bases unmatched. The CDR3 protein is CAIPFHSGRDHEQYF. CDR3 bases: TGTGCCATCCCCTTCCATAGCGGGCGGGACCACGAGCAGTACTTC.

Ten or more counts support this clonotype. The V gene is TRBV5-1, the J gene TRBJ2-2, with D hard to call. Trimming left V 0 bases short and J 6 bases short, with 3 bases between. Germline V gene data show CDR1 as SGHRS and CDR2 as YFSETQ. CDR3 size: 12 residues. The CDR3 protein is CASSLVAGELFF. CDR3 bases: TGCGCCAGCAGCTTGGTTGCCGGGGAGCTGTTTTTT. Variable domain in full (rest from reference TRBV5-1 and TRBJ2-2): KAGVTQTPRYLIKTRGQQVTLSCSPISGHRSVSWYQQTPGQGLQFLFEYFSETQRNKGNFPGRFSGRQFSNSRSEMNVSTLELGDSALYLCASSLVAGELFFGEGSRLTVL.

This clonotype has a count of ten or more. The chain uses TRBV20-1 and TRBJ1-4, with TRBD1 matching over 8 bases. J gave up 8 bases and V 5 bases, and 7 bases lay outside the gene matches. CDR1 is DFQATT and CDR2 is SNEGSKA in the germline V gene (reference sequence). This CDR3 comprises 13 residues. The CDR3, as DNA: TGCAGTGCTGTACAGGGGGGGAGGGAAAAACTGTTTTTT. Translated, it gives CSAVQGGREKLFF.

This clonotype was detected ten times or more. CDR3 amino acids: CASSLGIQGYGYTF. The CDR3 DNA sequence: TGCGCCAGCAGCTTGGGAATCCAGGGCTATGGCTACACCTTC. This sequence joins TRBV5-1 and TRBJ1-2, with a tentative D call TRBD1 (5 bases). Germline loops: CDR1 SGHRS, CDR2 YFSETQ. The CDR3 totals 14 residues. V was shortened by 0 bases and J by 4 bases, with 10 bases between the two germline ends.

The CDR3 DNA follows: TGTGCCAGCTCGACCGGGACAACCGACACAGATACGCAGTATTTT. The encoded protein is CASSTGTTDTDTQYF. The V call is TRBV19, the J call TRBJ2-3; D may be TRBD1 (6 bases). The germline V gene has CDR1 LNHDA and CDR2 SQIVND (reference sequence). Trimming took off 9 bases at V and 2 bases at J, with 18 bases between the two ends. CDR3 length: 15 residues.

This clonotype showed up many times. One junction end does not reproduce the germline sequence, and a read error may be involved. This sequence joins TRBV28 and TRBJ2-7, with TRBD1 identical over 7 bases. The CDR3 is 11 amino acids. Germline CDR1 is MDHEN and CDR2 is SYDVKM. CDR3 amino acids: CASSYRGRGQF. CDR3 nucleotides: TGTGCCAGCAGTTATAGGGGAAGGGGACAGTTC.

V gene TRBV18 combines with J gene TRBJ1-2, with D perhaps matching TRBD1 (5 bases). In germline, CDR1 is KGHSH, CDR2 LQKENI. The V gene lost 0 bases and the J gene lost 8 bases, with 10 bases spanning the gap. The CDR3 covers 13 residues. The CDR3 coding sequence is TGTGCCAGCTCACCACCGAGGGGCCGGGGCTACACCTTC. Translation: CASSPPRGRGYTF.

This clonotype was counted at least ten times. This chain connects TRBV28 to TRBJ2-7; D unresolved. Trimming removed 2 bases at V and 0 bases at J, with 11 bases between. This CDR3 has 15 residues. Germline V gives CDR1 MDHEN, CDR2 SYDVKM. CDR3 sequence reads: CASSLGQDFSYEQYF. The CDR3 nucleotides read TGTGCCAGCAGTTTAGGGCAGGATTTCTCCTACGAGCAGTACTTC.

Comment on this clonotype: This could be a read error, since a much larger clone is one nucleotide away. The rearrangement links TRBV20-1 to TRBJ2-1; D not resolved. Trimming removed 0 bases from V and 4 bases from J, with 13 bases in between. Germline CDR1 is DFQATT and CDR2 is SNEGSKA (reference sequence). The CDR3 consists of 15 residues. The CDR3 region has the DNA TGCAGTGCTAGAGATCCCTGGGCTTCTTACAATGAGCAGTTCTTC. As protein: CSARDPWASYNEQFF.

Notes on this clonotype: This may arise from a read error, as a much more abundant clone is one base away. The chain links TRBV27 to TRBJ1-1; TRBD1 aligns across 8 bases. Germline V gives CDR1 MNHEY, CDR2 SMNVEV (reference sequence). V lost 0 bases, J lost 11 bases, and 11 bases stayed unmatched. The CDR3 is made up of 15 amino acids. The CDR3 is CASSLSAGGWNWAFF. DNA of the CDR3: TGTGCCAGCAGTTTATCCGCAGGGGGCTGGAATTGGGCTTTCTTT.

DNA for the CDR3: TGCGCCAGCAGCCCCCGGGTGGGGAACACCGGGGAGCTGTTTTTT. It is translated as CASSPRVGNTGELFF. The chain has TRBV5-1 and TRBJ2-2; no firm D call. Germline loops: CDR1 SGHRS, CDR2 YFSETQ. The CDR3 is 15 amino acids. With 4 bases removed from V and 1 base from J, the gap between germline ends came to 11 bases.

This clonotype showed up many times. V gene TRBV21-1 combines with J gene TRBJ1-4; the table's D call TRBD1 went unverified against the DNA. TRBV21-1 is classified as a pseudogene. The CDR3 has 16 residues. CDR3 coding DNA: TGTGCCAGCAGCGCCCGCGGACAGGGTTCGAATGAAAAACTGTTTTTT. Protein: CASSARGQGSNEKLFF.

At least ten counts were recorded for this clonotype. The CDR3 reads CASTPAGFSTEAFF. The CDR3 bases are TGTGCCAGCACCCCTGCAGGGTTCAGCACTGAAGCTTTCTTT. The chain carries TRBV28 and TRBJ1-1; the D gene is possibly TRBD1 (5 bases). The CDR3 extends over 14 amino acids. The V gene lost 7 bases and the J gene lost 4 bases, with 16 bases spanning the gap. CDR1 and CDR2 from the germline V gene are MDHEN and SYDVKM.

This clonotype occurred many times. The chain recombines TRBV29-1 with TRBJ1-3; no reliable D call. The V and J ends lost 0 bases and 0 bases respectively, with 6 bases between them. The CDR3 is 14 amino acids. Germline values: CDR1 SQVTM, CDR2 ANQGSEA. For the CDR3, the DNA is TGCAGCGTTGAAGATAGAGGCTCTGGAAACACCATATATTTT. This gives the protein CSVEDRGSGNTIYF.

This clonotype has a count of ten or more. The gene calls are TRBV12-3 or TRBV12-4 and TRBJ1-1; D is undetermined. The CDR3 is made up of 12 amino acids. V was trimmed by 8 bases and J by 1 base, leaving 8 bases between them. CDR3 nucleotide sequence: TGTGCCAGCGGCGGAGGGAACACTGAAGCTTTCTTT. Translating gives CASGGGNTEAFF.

This clonotype was picked up a small number of times. J is TRBJ1-1 and V is TRBV6-6; TRBD1 matches at 7 bases. Germline loops: CDR1 MNHNY, CDR2 SVGAGI (reference sequence). V lost 7 bases, J lost 4 bases, and 6 bases stayed unmatched. The CDR3 runs to 13 residues. CDR3 in DNA: TGTGCCAGCATCCAGGACAGGACCACTGAAGCTTTCTTT. This codes for CASIQDRTTEAFF.

In the case of this clonotype: Since a much larger clone is just one base distant, this may be a read error. The chain is built from TRBV7-1 and TRBJ1-5; no clear D. TRBV7-1 belongs to the ORF category, with a function that is uncertain. This CDR3 spans 13 amino acids. Written as DNA, the CDR3 is TGTGCCACCAGCTCTGGGATCGAGAGGCCCCAGCATTTT. This sequence encodes CATSSGIERPQHF.

This clonotype has a count of ten or more. The chain recombines TRBV4-3 with TRBJ1-2, with TRBD1 matching over 8 bases. This CDR3 region has 13 residues. The germline gives CDR1 LGHNA, CDR2 YSLEER. Trimming removed 2 bases from V and 8 bases from J; junction bases left unmatched: 4. Here the CDR3 reads CASSQTGGRGYTF. CDR3 DNA sequence: TGCGCCAGCAGCCAAACAGGGGGTAGGGGCTACACCTTC.

This chain connects TRBV5-1 to TRBJ2-7; possibly TRBD2 for D (6 bases). The V gene's germline CDR1 is SGHRS and CDR2 YFSETQ. V was pared by 3 bases and J by 2 bases, with 21 bases between. There are 17 residues in the CDR3. CDR3 loop: CASSWPQEAGDTYEQYF. The CDR3 nucleotides read TGCGCCAGCAGCTGGCCGCAGGAAGCGGGTGATACCTACGAGCAGTACTTC.

This clonotype was counted a few times. The chain uses TRBV6-2 or TRBV6-3 and TRBJ2-1, with a tentative D call TRBD1 (6 bases). V lost 2 bases and J 9 bases, leaving 8 bases between the germline ends. The CDR3 runs 12 residues. Germline V gene lookup returns CDR1 MNHEY and CDR2 SVGEGT. The CDR3 DNA is TGTGCCAGCAGTTACGGGGGCACTGAGCAGTTCTTC. Its protein is CASSYGGTEQFF.

The chain recombines TRBV7-9 with TRBJ2-2; 10 nucleotides line up with TRBD2. This CDR3 is built from 15 residues. J lost 3 bases, V lost 3 bases, and 1 base had no gene match. Germline assignment: CDR1 SEHNR and CDR2 FQNEAQ (reference sequence). CDR3 amino acids: CASSLGTSDTGELFF. The CDR3 coding sequence is TGTGCCAGCAGCTTGGGGACTAGCGACACCGGGGAGCTGTTTTTT.

With regard to this clonotype: It may be a read error: a sequence one base away is much more abundant. The chain links TRBV29-1 to TRBJ2-3; unclear D gene. The J call may not be correct, given that the DNA end is closer to TRBJ1-5. The CDR3 contains 12 residues. The germline V gene has CDR1 SQVTM and CDR2 ANQGSEA. CDR3 region: CSVATQMDTQHF. The CDR3 DNA sequence: TGCAGCGTCGCCACCCAGATGGATACGCAGCATTTT.

This clonotype showed up many times. J is TRBJ1-4 and V is TRBV24-1; D not resolved. The V gene's germline CDR1 is KGHDR and CDR2 SFDVKD. The CDR3 spans 10 residues. Between the trimmed V and J ends, which lost 0 bases and 14 bases, there was a span of 3 bases. The CDR3 bases are TGTGCCACCAGTGATTTGTCGCTGTTTTTT. Its translation: CATSDLSLFF.

This clonotype has ten or more counts. The chain recombines TRBV5-6 with TRBJ1-2; no clear D. The CDR3 runs 13 residues. CDR1 SGHDT and CDR2 YYEEEE come from the germline V gene. The V end lost 0 bases, the J end lost 6 bases, and 9 bases lay between the germline ends. CDR3 DNA: TGTGCCAGCAGCTTGGGAGGTTTAAATGGCTACACCTTC. Its translation: CASSLGGLNGYTF.